The 20 T cell receptor beta chains below come from one sample, sequenced in a study of T cell responses to AZD1222 COVID-19 vaccine. TCRdb's copy holds only in-frame clones and misses some; the assay was immunoSEQ multiplex PCR. This table holds roughly 150,000 clones, about 90% found once. This material consisted of peripheral blood, taken on day 0 of AZD1222 vaccination. Receptors were obtained from an adult in good health.

The chain links TRBV6-6 to TRBJ2-5; 12 nucleotides align to TRBD1. The CDR3 length is 15 residues. The V and J ends lost 4 bases and 4 bases, in that order; junction bases with no gene match: 4. The germline gives CDR1 MNHNY, CDR2 SVGAGI (reference sequence). CDR3 bases: TGTGCCAGCAGTTCGCGGGACAGGGGGCTAGAGACCCAGTACTTC. It is translated as CASSSRDRGLETQYF.

This clone was picked up one time. The chain combines TRBV23-1 with TRBJ2-1; no firm D call. TRBV23-1 is an open reading frame, and its role is uncertain. Trimming removed 1 base at V and 0 bases at J, with 13 bases between. This CDR3 has 17 residues. CDR3 sequence (DNA): TGCGCCAGCAGTCAATGGCCCCCATATTGCTCCTACAATGAGCAGTTCTTC. It yields the protein CASSQWPPYCSYNEQFF.

This clone was counted a single time. CDR3 sequence: CASSLASVRGAGTEAFF. CDR3 coding DNA: TGTGCCAGCAGCTTAGCCTCCGTACGGGGGGCAGGAACTGAAGCTTTCTTT. This sequence joins TRBV7-2 and TRBJ1-1; a weak D match, TRBD1 (6 bases). The V gene lost 0 bases and the J gene lost 5 bases, with 19 bases spanning the gap. The CDR3 length is 17 residues. CDR1 is SGHTA, CDR2 FQGNSA, per germline. Supplemented by reference TRBV7-2 and TRBJ1-1, the full variable domain reads GAGVSQSPSNKVTEKGKDVELRCDPISGHTALYWYRQSLGQGLEFLIYFQGNSAPDKSGLPSDRFSAERTGGSVSTLTIQRTQQEDSAVYLCASSLASVRGAGTEAFFGQGTRLTVV.

This clone was detected only a few times. This chain connects TRBV4-3 to TRBJ2-5, with 13 bases identical to TRBD2. The germline V gene has CDR1 LGHNA and CDR2 YSLEER. CDR3 length: 18 residues. V shed 4 bases, J shed 5 bases, and the junction held 13 bases outside the gene matches. CDR3 bases: TGCGCCAGCAGCCCCTCCGGGACTAGCGGGACCCCGGGGGAGACCCAGTACTTC. Translated: CASSPSGTSGTPGETQYF.

The rearrangement links TRBV7-9 to TRBJ1-6; D is unresolved. The length of the CDR3 is 15 residues. Germline V gene lookup returns CDR1 SEHNR and CDR2 FQNEAQ (reference sequence). With 9 bases removed from V and 9 bases from J, the gap between germline ends came to 21 bases. The CDR3 loop is CASYKERVGVSPLHF. As DNA, the CDR3 is TGTGCCAGTTATAAAGAGCGTGTTGGGGTTTCACCCCTCCACTTT. Full variable domain (rest looked up from reference TRBV7-9 and TRBJ1-6): DTGVSQNPRHKITKRGQNVTFRCDPISEHNRLYWYRQTLGQGPEFLTYFQNEAQLEKSRLLSDRFSAERPKGSFSTLEIQRTEQGDSAMYLCASYKERVGVSPLHFGNGTRLTVT.

The gene calls are TRBV25-1 and TRBJ1-3; perhaps TRBD1 as D (5 bases). There are 16 residues in the CDR3. V lost 1 base and J 4 bases, leaving 14 bases between the germline ends. In germline, CDR1 is MGHDK, CDR2 SYGVNS. The CDR3 loop reads CASSEWGTSAGNTIYF. CDR3 nucleotide sequence: TGTGCCAGCAGTGAATGGGGCACCTCGGCCGGAAACACCATATATTTT.

The genes are TRBV11-1 and TRBJ1-1; no clear D. Germline V gene lookup returns CDR1 SGHAT and CDR2 FQDESV (reference sequence). There are 15 residues in the CDR3. V lost 6 bases and J 0 bases, leaving 14 bases between the germline ends. The CDR3 sequence is CASRYGELMNTEAFF. CDR3 nucleotides: TGTGCCAGCAGGTACGGGGAGTTGATGAACACTGAAGCTTTCTTT.

This chain uses TRBV5-4 with TRBJ2-4; D remains ambiguous. CDR1 is SGHNT, CDR2 YYREEE, per germline (reference sequence). Trimming left V 1 base short and J 7 bases short, with 15 bases between. The CDR3 covers 15 residues. Written as DNA, the CDR3 is TGTGCCAGCAGCTTGTCGGCTGACTTCGTCAACATTCAGTACTTC. This codes for CASSLSADFVNIQYF.

The chain carries TRBV7-2 and TRBJ2-1; D not certain. There are 13 residues in the CDR3. The V gene's germline CDR1 is SGHTA and CDR2 FQGNSA. V lost 5 bases, J lost 9 bases, and 14 bases lay in between. CDR3 in DNA: TGTGCCAGCAGCCGTGGCTTGCGTGTTGAGCAGTTCTTC. Its protein product is CASSRGLRVEQFF.

The chain is built from TRBV7-6 and TRBJ1-1; TRBD1 is a possible D gene (5 bases). CDR3 size: 16 residues. Trimming removed 5 bases at V and 2 bases at J, with 18 bases between. Germline V gene data show CDR1 as SGHVS and CDR2 as FNYEAQ. CDR3 sequence: CASSTGGATTNTEAFF. CDR3 sequence (DNA): TGTGCCAGCAGCACCGGAGGGGCCACTACTAACACTGAAGCTTTCTTT. Looking up the rest from reference TRBV7-6 and TRBJ1-1 gives the full variable domain: GAGVSQSPRYKVTKRGQDVALRCDPISGHVSLYWYRQALGQGPEFLTYFNYEAQQDKSGLPNDRFSAERPEGSISTLTIQRTEQRDSAMYRCASSTGGATTNTEAFFGQGTRLTVV.

This clone was counted once. The V gene is TRBV28, the J gene TRBJ2-1; D unclear. This CDR3 comprises 13 residues. Germline loops: CDR1 MDHEN, CDR2 SYDVKM. Trimming stripped 6 bases from V and 7 bases from J, with 13 bases between. The CDR3 DNA follows: TGTGCCAGCAGCCTTGAGGAGTCGAATGAGCAGTTCTTC. Encoded protein: CASSLEESNEQFF.

The rearrangement joins TRBV7-9 to TRBJ2-5; a possible D gene is TRBD1 (6 bases). Germline V lookup: CDR1 SEHNR, CDR2 FQNEAQ (reference sequence). CDR3 length: 13 residues. V was cut by 4 bases and J by 3 bases, with 9 bases left in between. This chain's CDR3 is CASSSYREETQYF. DNA of the CDR3: TGTGCCAGCAGCTCGTACAGGGAAGAGACCCAGTACTTC.

CDR3 in amino acids: CASSFFPGFSNQPQHF. CDR3 coding DNA: TGTGCCAGCAGTTTTTTCCCGGGATTTAGCAATCAGCCCCAGCATTTT. The V call is TRBV28, the J call TRBJ1-5, with no clear D. V lost 3 bases to trimming and J lost 0 bases, with 12 bases between them. The germline V gene has CDR1 MDHEN and CDR2 SYDVKM. CDR3 length equals 16 residues.

The chain has TRBV5-8 and TRBJ1-1; D is unclear. Trimming removed 0 bases at V and 2 bases at J, with 5 bases between. This CDR3 contains 13 residues. The germline gives CDR1 SGHTS, CDR2 YDEGEE. CDR3 protein: CASSLAANTEAFF. CDR3 DNA sequence: TGTGCCAGCAGCTTGGCGGCTAACACTGAAGCTTTCTTT.

In this sample, this clone turned up once. The gene calls are TRBV9 and TRBJ2-3; D is undetermined. The ends were cut back, 1 base at V and 4 bases at J, with 10 bases in the middle. Germline CDR1 reads SGDLS; CDR2 reads YYNGEE. CDR3 size: 14 residues. This chain's CDR3 is CASSVNSYADTQYF. As DNA, the CDR3 is TGTGCCAGCAGCGTAAATTCGTACGCAGATACGCAGTATTTT. The whole variable domain, remainder taken from reference TRBV9 and TRBJ2-3, is DSGVTQTPKHLITATGQRVTLRCSPRSGDLSVYWYQQSLDQGLQFLIQYYNGEERAKGNILERFSAQQFPDLHSELNLSSLELGDSALYFCASSVNSYADTQYFGPGTRLTVL.

This clone came up once. The chain joins TRBV5-1 to TRBJ2-3, with 7 bases aligning to TRBD1. The germline CDR1 and CDR2 sequences are SGHRS and YFSETQ. The CDR3 sequence is 17 residues long. The junction had 15 bases not matched to a gene; V was cut back by 4 bases and J by 4 bases. The CDR3 reads CASSPGQAILSPDTQYF. The DNA for the CDR3 is TGCGCCAGCAGCCCAGGACAGGCCATCCTGTCTCCAGATACGCAGTATTTT.

The J gene is TRBJ1-1, the V gene TRBV10-3; D ambiguous. The V end lost 3 bases, the J end lost 2 bases, and 7 bases lay between the germline ends. The CDR3 is 13 residues long. CDR1 is ENHRY, CDR2 SYGVKD, per germline. The CDR3 loop reads CAISDSFNTEAFF. The DNA for the CDR3 is TGTGCCATCAGTGACAGTTTCAACACTGAAGCTTTCTTT.

This clone appeared once. The rearrangement links TRBV30 to TRBJ1-1, with a weak D call TRBD1 (6 bases). The V end lost 4 bases, the J end lost 0 bases, and 21 bases lay between the germline ends. CDR1 and CDR2 (germline): GTSNPN, SVGIG (reference sequence). The CDR3 runs 17 residues. The CDR3, as DNA: TGTGCCTGGATGCTAGGGGGAAACCCCTTTATGAACACTGAAGCTTTCTTT. It codes for CAWMLGGNPFMNTEAFF.

The V and J genes are TRBV7-8 and TRBJ1-1, with 8 bases that match TRBD1. CDR1 and CDR2 (germline): SGHVS, FQNEAQ. CDR3 size: 15 residues. Trimming removed 1 base from V and 3 bases from J; junction bases left unmatched: 4. The DNA of the CDR3 is TGTGCCAGCAGCTTAGGAACAGGGGGGTACACTGAAGCTTTCTTT. Protein: CASSLGTGGYTEAFF.

The rearrangement uses TRBV5-3 and TRBJ2-2; 11 bases agree with TRBD1. TRBV5-3 is assigned to the ORF class and has an uncertain function. The CDR3 contains 19 residues. Losses at the gene ends were 4 bases for V and 1 base for J; bases not matched to a gene: 12. In nucleotides, the CDR3 is TGTGCCAGAAGCCCCCCCCCGGGACAGGGGGATAAGAACACCGGGGAGCTGTTTTTT. Its protein product is CARSPPPGQGDKNTGELFF.